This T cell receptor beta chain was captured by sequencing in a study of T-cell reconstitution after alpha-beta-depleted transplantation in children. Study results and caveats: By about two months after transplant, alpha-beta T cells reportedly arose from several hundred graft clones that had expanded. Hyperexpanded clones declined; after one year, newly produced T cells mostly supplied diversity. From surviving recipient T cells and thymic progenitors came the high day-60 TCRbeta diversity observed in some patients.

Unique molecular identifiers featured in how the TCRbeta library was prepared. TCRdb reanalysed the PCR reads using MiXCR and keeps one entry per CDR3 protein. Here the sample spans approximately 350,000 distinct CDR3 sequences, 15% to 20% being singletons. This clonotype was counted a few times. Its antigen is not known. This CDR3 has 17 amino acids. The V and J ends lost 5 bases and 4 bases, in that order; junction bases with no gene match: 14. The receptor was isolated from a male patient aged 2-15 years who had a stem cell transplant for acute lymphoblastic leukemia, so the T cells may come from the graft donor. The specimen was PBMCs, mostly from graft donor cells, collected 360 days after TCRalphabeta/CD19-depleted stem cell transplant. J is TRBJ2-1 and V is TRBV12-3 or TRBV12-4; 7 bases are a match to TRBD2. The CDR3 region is CASSGIGRGSTYNEQFF. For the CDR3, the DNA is TGTGCCAGCAGTGGCATCGGTCGCGGGAGTACTTACAATGAGCAGTTCTTC.